The sequence of this TCR beta chain was determined in a study of cytomegalovirus exposure and HLA in healthy donors. Looking at the study overall: The approximately 110 validation repertoires used a platform that matched the one used for the approximately 670 first-cohort repertoires, as a later analysis reported.

Notes on the study in general: There were 150 to 200 TCR beta chains listed as cytomegalovirus-associated. Cytomegalovirus status was reportedly diagnosed by the classifier with high specificity and sensitivity.

With respect to this clone: Its antigen remains unidentified.

Per germline, CDR1 SGHRS and CDR2 YFSETQ. V lost 4 bases, J lost 1 base, and 8 bases stayed unmatched. There are 15 residues in the CDR3. Sequencing used immunoSEQ multiplex PCR; TCRdb keeps in-frame clones, though not all of them. Here the sample spans around 220,000 clones, 80% to 85% being singletons. This TCR was recovered from a woman aged 25 to 39 in good health and CMV-seropositive. The V gene is TRBV5-1, the J gene TRBJ2-7, with 7 bases identical to TRBD2. Sequencing used PBMCs. The CDR3 DNA sequence: TGCGCCAGCAGCGTACTTACGGGAGGTTCCTACGAGCAGTACTTC. Translation: CASSVLTGGSYEQYF.